A selection of T cell receptor beta chains follows, all from one sample in a study of cytotoxic CD8 clonotypes in ibrutinib-treated CLL. TCRdb keeps only in-frame clones here, not all; method: immunoSEQ multiplex PCR. In the table there are around 140,000 clones, 60% to 80% of which are singletons. Sequencing used PBMCs, obtained after 12 months of ibrutinib treatment. Receptor source: a human donor with chronic lymphocytic leukemia. Each CDR3 is given with its conserved first and last residue. A D gene is named only where the DNA matches it firmly. Size is stated for part of the rows, as once, few or many counts, or as a class when the clone is expanded.

j_gene: TRBJ1-3; len: 15; v_gene: TRBV4-1; d_gene: NA; abundance: NA; CDR3nt: TGCGCCAGCAGCCAAGATCCCGCACTCGGAAACACCATATATTTT; CDR3aa: CASSQDPALGNTIYF
j_gene: TRBJ1-3; len: 15; v_gene: TRBV7-2; d_gene: NA; abundance: NA; CDR3nt: TGTGCCAGCAGTTGGGGGCTTTCGAAGGGAAACACCATATATTTT; CDR3aa: CASSWGLSKGNTIYF
j_gene: TRBJ2-1; len: 13; v_gene: TRBV6-1; d_gene: NA; abundance: NA; CDR3nt: TGTGCCAGCAGCCTCTCGGGGTACAATGAGCAGTTCTTC; CDR3aa: CASSLSGYNEQFF
j_gene: TRBJ1-5; len: 15; v_gene: TRBV6-1; d_gene: NA; abundance: few; CDR3nt: TGTGCCAGCAGGGATAGGACGGATAGCAATCAGCCCCAGCATTTT; CDR3aa: CASRDRTDSNQPQHF
j_gene: TRBJ1-1; len: 15; v_gene: TRBV28; d_gene: NA; abundance: NA; CDR3nt: TGTGCCAGCAGTGACTTAGGAGGGGCCCGACCAGGGGCTTTCTTT; CDR3aa: CASSDLGGARPGAFF
j_gene: TRBJ2-7; len: 13; v_gene: TRBV6-4; d_gene: TRBD2; abundance: NA; CDR3nt: TGTGCCAGCAGTAAGGGCGGGGGTTACGAGCAGTACTTC; CDR3aa: CASSKGGGYEQYF
j_gene: TRBJ2-7; len: 16; v_gene: TRBV18; d_gene: NA; abundance: NA; CDR3nt: TGTGCCAGCTCACCACCGGGGGCGGGAGCCAGAAGCGAGCAGTACTTC; CDR3aa: CASSPPGAGARSEQYF
j_gene: TRBJ2-7; len: 14; v_gene: TRBV19; d_gene: NA; abundance: few; CDR3nt: TGTGCCAGTAGTAAACAGATTTCCTACTACGAGCAGTACTTC; CDR3aa: CASSKQISYYEQYF
j_gene: TRBJ2-5; len: 15; v_gene: TRBV13; d_gene: TRBD1; abundance: NA; CDR3nt: TGTGCCAGCAGCTCCGCGGACAGGGGCCAAGAGACCCAGTACTTC; CDR3aa: CASSSADRGQETQYF
j_gene: TRBJ1-5; len: 14; v_gene: TRBV7-2; d_gene: NA; abundance: NA; CDR3nt: TGTGCCAGCAGCCTGGGAGGGTCTGTCCAGCCCCAGCATTTT; CDR3aa: CASSLGGSVQPQHF
j_gene: TRBJ1-5; len: 16; v_gene: TRBV7-8; d_gene: NA; abundance: NA; CDR3nt: TGTGCCAGCAGCTTATGGGGCGTCCGGGGCAATCAGCCCCAGCATTTT; CDR3aa: CASSLWGVRGNQPQHF
j_gene: TRBJ2-5; len: 14; v_gene: TRBV7-9; d_gene: NA; abundance: NA; CDR3nt: TGTGCCAGCAGCCCCCTTTCCCTCGGAGAGACCCAGTACTTC; CDR3aa: CASSPLSLGETQYF
j_gene: TRBJ2-7; len: 15; v_gene: TRBV12-5; d_gene: NA; abundance: NA; CDR3nt: TGTGCTAGTGGTTTGGGACTACGGGGGGCCCACGAGCAGTACTTC; CDR3aa: CASGLGLRGAHEQYF
j_gene: TRBJ2-1; len: 15; v_gene: TRBV7-3; d_gene: NA; abundance: once; CDR3nt: TGTGCCAGCAGTTACCAAGGCGGACATGGCGATGAGCAGTTCTTC; CDR3aa: CASSYQGGHGDEQFF
j_gene: TRBJ2-7; len: 17; v_gene: TRBV6-4; d_gene: NA; abundance: few; CDR3nt: TGTGCCAGCAGTGACTCGACAGGTCGGGGGGCCACCTACCAGCAGTACTTC; CDR3aa: CASSDSTGRGATYQQYF
j_gene: TRBJ1-6; len: 17; v_gene: TRBV7-9; d_gene: TRBD1; abundance: few; CDR3nt: TGTGCCAGCAGGGGATCAGGGGGTTCCTCCTATAATTCACCCCTCCACTTT; CDR3aa: CASRGSGGSSYNSPLHF
j_gene: TRBJ2-5; len: 16; v_gene: TRBV4-2; d_gene: TRBD2; abundance: NA; CDR3nt: TGTGCCAGCAGCCAAGCGGCGGGAGCGATCCAAGAGACCCAGTACTTC; CDR3aa: CASSQAAGAIQETQYF
j_gene: TRBJ2-4; len: 14; v_gene: TRBV13; d_gene: NA; abundance: NA; CDR3nt: TGTGCCAGCAGCTTAGGGCTAGCCAAAAACATTCAGTACTTC; CDR3aa: CASSLGLAKNIQYF
j_gene: TRBJ2-4; len: 18; v_gene: TRBV18; d_gene: TRBD1; abundance: NA; CDR3nt: TGTGCCAGCTCACCCGCGACAGGGGGCATAGGGGGCCAAAAGATTCAGTACTTC; CDR3aa: CASSPATGGIGGQKIQYF
j_gene: TRBJ1-3; len: 14; v_gene: TRBV13; d_gene: NA; abundance: NA; CDR3nt: TGTGCCAGCAGCGAAAAGGGGTGGGGAAACACCATATATTTT; CDR3aa: CASSEKGWGNTIYF
j_gene: TRBJ2-5; len: 9; v_gene: TRBV21-1; d_gene: NA; abundance: NA; CDR3nt: TGTGCCAGTAGGGGGACCCAGTACTTC; CDR3aa: CASRGTQYF
j_gene: TRBJ2-7; len: 16; v_gene: TRBV18; d_gene: NA; abundance: NA; CDR3nt: TGTGCCAGCTCGTCTTTGGTGGGGCGAACCTCCTACGAGCAGTACTTC; CDR3aa: CASSSLVGRTSYEQYF
j_gene: TRBJ2-7; len: 16; v_gene: TRBV15; d_gene: NA; abundance: once; CDR3nt: TGTGCCACCAGCAGAGATGTCCCGGGACGGGGATACGAGCAGTACTTC; CDR3aa: CATSRDVPGRGYEQYF
j_gene: TRBJ2-5; len: 12; v_gene: TRBV9; d_gene: NA; abundance: NA; CDR3nt: TGTGCCAGTGGGGGGTACCAAGAGACCCAGTACTTC; CDR3aa: CASGGYQETQYF
j_gene: TRBJ2-2; len: 16; v_gene: TRBV7-3; d_gene: TRBD1; abundance: few; CDR3nt: TGTGCCAGCAGTTTTCCCGGGACAGCGGACACCGGGGAGCTGTTTTTT; CDR3aa: CASSFPGTADTGELFF
j_gene: TRBJ2-7; len: 13; v_gene: TRBV5-1; d_gene: NA; abundance: NA; CDR3nt: TGCGCCAGCAGCTTGCAGCCCCTTGACGAGCAGTACTTC; CDR3aa: CASSLQPLDEQYF
j_gene: TRBJ2-6; len: 12; v_gene: TRBV29-1; d_gene: NA; abundance: NA; CDR3nt: TGCAGCGTTTTCTCTGGGGCCAACGTCCTGACTTTC; CDR3aa: CSVFSGANVLTF
j_gene: TRBJ2-7; len: 16; v_gene: TRBV11-2; d_gene: TRBD1; abundance: NA; CDR3nt: TGTGCCAGCAGCCTTTACTTCGGACAGGTCCGCTACGAGCAGTACTTC; CDR3aa: CASSLYFGQVRYEQYF